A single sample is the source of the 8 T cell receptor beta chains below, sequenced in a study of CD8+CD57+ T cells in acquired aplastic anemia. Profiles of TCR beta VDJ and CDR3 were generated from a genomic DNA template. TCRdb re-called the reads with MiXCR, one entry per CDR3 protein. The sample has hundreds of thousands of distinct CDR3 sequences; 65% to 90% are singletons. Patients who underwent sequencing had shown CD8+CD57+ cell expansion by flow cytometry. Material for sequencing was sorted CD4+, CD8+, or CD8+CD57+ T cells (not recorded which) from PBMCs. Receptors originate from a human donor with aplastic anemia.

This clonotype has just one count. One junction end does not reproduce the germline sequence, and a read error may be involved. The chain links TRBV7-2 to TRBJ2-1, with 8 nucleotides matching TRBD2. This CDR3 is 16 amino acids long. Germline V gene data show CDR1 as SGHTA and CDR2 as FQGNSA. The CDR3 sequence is CASSLQGGGGSDDQFF. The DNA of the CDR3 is TGTGCCAGCAGCCTACAAGGAGGCGGGGGGAGCGATGATCAGTTCTTC.

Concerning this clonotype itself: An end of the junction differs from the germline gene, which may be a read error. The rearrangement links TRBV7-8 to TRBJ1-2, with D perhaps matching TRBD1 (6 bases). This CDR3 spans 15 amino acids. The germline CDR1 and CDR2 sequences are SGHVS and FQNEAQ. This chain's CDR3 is CASSLDLTGDTEASF. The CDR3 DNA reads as TGTGCCAGCAGCTTAGATCTGACCGGGGACACTGAAGCTTCCTTC.

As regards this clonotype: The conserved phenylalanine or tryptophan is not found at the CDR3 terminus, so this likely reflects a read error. In DNA, the CDR3 is TGTGCCAGCCGGGGGGGGGACCGACAGGGACGAAGCACTGAAGCTTTCTCT. Its translation: CASRGGDRQGRSTEAFS. V is TRBV2 and J is TRBJ1-1, with 7 bases aligning to TRBD1. The CDR3 consists of 17 residues. The J segment lost 4 bases and the V segment lost 8 bases, leaving 19 bases of the junction unmatched. CDR1 is SNHLY and CDR2 is FYNNEI in the germline V gene.

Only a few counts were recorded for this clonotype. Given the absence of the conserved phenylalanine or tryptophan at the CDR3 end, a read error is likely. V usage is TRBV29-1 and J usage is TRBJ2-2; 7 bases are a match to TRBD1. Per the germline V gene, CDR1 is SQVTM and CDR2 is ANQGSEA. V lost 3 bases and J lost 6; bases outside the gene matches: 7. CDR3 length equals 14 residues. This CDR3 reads CSVEATGFSGELFL. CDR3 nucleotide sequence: TGCAGCGTTGAGGCGACAGGGTTTTCCGGGGAGCTGTTTCTT.

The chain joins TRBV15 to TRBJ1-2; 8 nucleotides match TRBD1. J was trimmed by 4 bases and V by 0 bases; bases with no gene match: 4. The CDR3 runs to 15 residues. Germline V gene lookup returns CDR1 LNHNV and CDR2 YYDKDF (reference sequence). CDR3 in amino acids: CATSREPGTGYGYTF. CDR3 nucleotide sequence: TGTGCCACCAGCAGAGAGCCCGGGACAGGCTATGGCTACACCTTC.

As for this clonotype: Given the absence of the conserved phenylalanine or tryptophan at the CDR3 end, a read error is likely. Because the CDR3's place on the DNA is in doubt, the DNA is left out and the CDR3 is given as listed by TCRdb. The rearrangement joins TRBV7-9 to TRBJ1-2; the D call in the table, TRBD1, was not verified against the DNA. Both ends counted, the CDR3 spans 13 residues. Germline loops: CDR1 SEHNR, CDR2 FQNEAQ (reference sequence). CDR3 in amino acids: CASSLDMGAATSS.

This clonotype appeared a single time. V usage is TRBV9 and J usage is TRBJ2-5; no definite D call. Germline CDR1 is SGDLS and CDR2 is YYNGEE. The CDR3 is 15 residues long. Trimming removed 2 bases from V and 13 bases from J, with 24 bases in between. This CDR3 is CASSVGSDTQEFGYF. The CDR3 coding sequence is TGTGCCAGCAGCGTTGGGTCAGATACGCAGGAGTTTGGGTACTTC.

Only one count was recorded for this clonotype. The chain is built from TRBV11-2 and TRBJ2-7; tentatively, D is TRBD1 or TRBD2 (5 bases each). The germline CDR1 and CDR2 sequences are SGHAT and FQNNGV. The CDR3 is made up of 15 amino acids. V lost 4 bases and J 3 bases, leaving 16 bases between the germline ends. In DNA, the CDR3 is TGTGCCAGCAGCTGGGGGAGAGAGAACTACTACGAGCAGTACGTC. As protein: CASSWGRENYYEQYV.